The source of this T cell receptor beta chain is a study of cytomegalovirus exposure and HLA in healthy donors. This clone has a single count. Its cognate antigen is unknown. PCR was performed using 60 Vbeta and 13 Jbeta primers. Assay: immunoSEQ multiplex PCR; the TCRdb copy retains only in-frame clones and omits some. The sample comprises over 150,000 clones, under 90% of which are singletons, and 4.8% rests with the top ten. Points from the study as a whole: Some TCR beta chains (around 160 of them) were listed as cytomegalovirus-associated. Later work found that TCR association rates differed between HLA loci; DRB1 had the most and HLA-C the fewest.

What was sequenced was PBMCs. This sequence originates from a man in his late teens or twenties in good health and CMV-seronegative.

For the CDR3, the DNA is TGTGCCAGCAGCCTAGCGGGATCGTATGAGCAGTTCTTC. Its translation: CASSLAGSYEQFF. The chain combines TRBV9 with TRBJ2-1, with 9 bases matching TRBD2. Trimming removed 4 bases from V and 8 bases from J; junction bases left unmatched: 4. The V gene's germline CDR1 is SGDLS and CDR2 YYNGEE. This CDR3 has 13 amino acids.